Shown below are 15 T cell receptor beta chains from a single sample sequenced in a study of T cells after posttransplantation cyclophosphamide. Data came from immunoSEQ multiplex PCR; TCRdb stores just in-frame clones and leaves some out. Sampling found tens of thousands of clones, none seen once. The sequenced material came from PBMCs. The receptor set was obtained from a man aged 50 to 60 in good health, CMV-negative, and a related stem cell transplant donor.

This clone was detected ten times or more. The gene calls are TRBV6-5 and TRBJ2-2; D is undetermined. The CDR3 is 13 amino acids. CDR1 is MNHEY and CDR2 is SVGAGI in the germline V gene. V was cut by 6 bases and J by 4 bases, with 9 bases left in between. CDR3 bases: TGTGCCAGCAGACCTCGGGTCACCGGGGAGCTGTTTTTT. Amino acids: CASRPRVTGELFF.

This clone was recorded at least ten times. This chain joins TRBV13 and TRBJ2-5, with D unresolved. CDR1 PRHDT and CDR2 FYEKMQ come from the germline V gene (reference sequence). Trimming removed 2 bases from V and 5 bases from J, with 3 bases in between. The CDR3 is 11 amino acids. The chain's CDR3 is CASSLRETQYF. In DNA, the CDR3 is TGTGCCAGCAGCTTACGGGAGACCCAGTACTTC. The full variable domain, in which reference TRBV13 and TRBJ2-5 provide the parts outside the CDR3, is AAGVIQSPRHLIKEKRETATLKCYPIPRHDTVYWYQQGPGQDPQFLISFYEKMQSDKGSIPDRFSAQQFSDYHSELNMSSLELGDSALYFCASSLRETQYFGPGTRLLVL.

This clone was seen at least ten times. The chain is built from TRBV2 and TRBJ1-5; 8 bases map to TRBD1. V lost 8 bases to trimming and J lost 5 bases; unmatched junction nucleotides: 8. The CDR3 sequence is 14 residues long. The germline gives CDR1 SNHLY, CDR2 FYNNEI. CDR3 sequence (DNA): TGTGCCAGCGACGAGACAGGGGTGGATCAGCCCCAGCATTTT. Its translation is CASDETGVDQPQHF.

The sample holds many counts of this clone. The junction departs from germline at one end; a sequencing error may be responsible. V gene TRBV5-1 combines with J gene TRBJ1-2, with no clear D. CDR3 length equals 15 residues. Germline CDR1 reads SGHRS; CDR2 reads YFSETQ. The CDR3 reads CASSLDLASPKHYLF. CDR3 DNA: TGCGCCAGCAGCTTGGACCTCGCTTCCCCAAAACATTACCTTTTC.

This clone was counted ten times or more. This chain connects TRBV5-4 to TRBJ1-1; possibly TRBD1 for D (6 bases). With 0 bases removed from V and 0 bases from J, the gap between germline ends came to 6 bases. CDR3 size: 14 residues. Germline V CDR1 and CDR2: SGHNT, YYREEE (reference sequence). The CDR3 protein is CASSLGQVNTEAFF. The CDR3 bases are TGTGCCAGCAGCTTGGGACAGGTGAACACTGAAGCTTTCTTT.

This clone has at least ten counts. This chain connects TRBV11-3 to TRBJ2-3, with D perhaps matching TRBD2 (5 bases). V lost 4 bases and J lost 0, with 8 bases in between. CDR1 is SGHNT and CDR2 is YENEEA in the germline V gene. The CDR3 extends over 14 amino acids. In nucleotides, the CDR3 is TGTGCCAGCAGCTACGGACTGAGCACAGATACGCAGTATTTT. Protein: CASSYGLSTDTQYF.

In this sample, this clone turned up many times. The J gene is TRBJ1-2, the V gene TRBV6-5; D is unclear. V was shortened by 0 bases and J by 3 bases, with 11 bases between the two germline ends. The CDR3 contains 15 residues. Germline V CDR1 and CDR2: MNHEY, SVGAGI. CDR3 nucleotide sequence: TGTGCCAGCAGTTACTCGAGCGGTTCCGACTATGGCTACACCTTC. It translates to CASSYSSGSDYGYTF.

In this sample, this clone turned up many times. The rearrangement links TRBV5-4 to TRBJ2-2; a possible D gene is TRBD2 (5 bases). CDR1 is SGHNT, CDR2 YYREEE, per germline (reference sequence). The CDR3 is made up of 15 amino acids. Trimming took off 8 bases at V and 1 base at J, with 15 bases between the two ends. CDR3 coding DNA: TGTGCCAGTTCAGGAGGTCTTAGGAACACCGGGGAGCTGTTTTTT. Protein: CASSGGLRNTGELFF.

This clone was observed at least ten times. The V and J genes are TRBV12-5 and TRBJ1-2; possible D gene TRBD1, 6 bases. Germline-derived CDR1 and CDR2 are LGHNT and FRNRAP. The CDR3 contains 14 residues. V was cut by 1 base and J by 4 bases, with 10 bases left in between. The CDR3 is CASGLEGGSYGYTF. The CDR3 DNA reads TGTGCTAGTGGTTTGGAAGGGGGAAGCTATGGCTACACCTTC. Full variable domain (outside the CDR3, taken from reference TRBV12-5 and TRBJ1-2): DARVTQTPRHKVTEMGQEVTMRCQPILGHNTVFWYRQTMMQGLELLAYFRNRAPLDDSGMPKDRFSAEMPDATLATLKIQPSEPRDSAVYFCASGLEGGSYGYTFGSGTRLTVV.

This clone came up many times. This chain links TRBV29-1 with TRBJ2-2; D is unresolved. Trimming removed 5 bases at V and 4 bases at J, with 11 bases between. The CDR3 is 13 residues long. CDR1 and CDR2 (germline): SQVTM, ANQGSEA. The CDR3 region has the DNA TGCAGCGTTTCCCCCACCAGCACCGGGGAGCTGTTTTTT. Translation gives CSVSPTSTGELFF.

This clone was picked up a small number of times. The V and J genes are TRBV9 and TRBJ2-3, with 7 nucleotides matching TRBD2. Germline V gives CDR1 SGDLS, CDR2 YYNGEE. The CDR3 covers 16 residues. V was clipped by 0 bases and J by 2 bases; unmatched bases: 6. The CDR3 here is CASSVGGGLPTDTQYF. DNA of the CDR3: TGTGCCAGCAGCGTAGGGGGGGGGTTGCCCACAGATACGCAGTATTTT.

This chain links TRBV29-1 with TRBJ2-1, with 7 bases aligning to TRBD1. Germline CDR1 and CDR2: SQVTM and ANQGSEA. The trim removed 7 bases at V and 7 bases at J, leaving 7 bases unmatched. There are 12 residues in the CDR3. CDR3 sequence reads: CSADRVVNEQFF. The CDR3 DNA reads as TGCAGCGCTGACAGGGTTGTAAATGAGCAGTTCTTC.

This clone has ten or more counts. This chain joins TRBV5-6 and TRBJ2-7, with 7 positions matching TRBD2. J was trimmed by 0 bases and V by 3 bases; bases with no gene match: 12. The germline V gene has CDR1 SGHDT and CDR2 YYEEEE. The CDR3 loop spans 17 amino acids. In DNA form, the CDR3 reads TGTGCCAGCAGCTCTCCTGGGAGCGGGAAAAGCTCCTACGAGCAGTACTTC. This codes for CASSSPGSGKSSYEQYF.

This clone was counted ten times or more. The CDR3 coding sequence is TGTGCCAGCAGTTTCGGACTAGCAGAATACAATGAGCAGTTCTTC. Protein product: CASSFGLAEYNEQFF. This chain uses TRBV7-3 with TRBJ2-1; TRBD2 agrees at 8 bases. V gave up 6 bases and J gave up 4 bases; unmatched junction bases: 8. This CDR3 region has 15 residues. The germline gives CDR1 SGHTA, CDR2 FQGTGA.

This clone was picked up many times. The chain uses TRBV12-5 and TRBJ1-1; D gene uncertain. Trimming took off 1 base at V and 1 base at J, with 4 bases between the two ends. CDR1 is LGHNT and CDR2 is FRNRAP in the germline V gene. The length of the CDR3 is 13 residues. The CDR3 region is CASGLDGNTEAFF. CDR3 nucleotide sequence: TGTGCTAGTGGTTTGGACGGGAACACTGAAGCTTTCTTT. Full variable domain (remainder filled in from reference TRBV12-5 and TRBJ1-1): DARVTQTPRHKVTEMGQEVTMRCQPILGHNTVFWYRQTMMQGLELLAYFRNRAPLDDSGMPKDRFSAEMPDATLATLKIQPSEPRDSAVYFCASGLDGNTEAFFGQGTRLTVV.